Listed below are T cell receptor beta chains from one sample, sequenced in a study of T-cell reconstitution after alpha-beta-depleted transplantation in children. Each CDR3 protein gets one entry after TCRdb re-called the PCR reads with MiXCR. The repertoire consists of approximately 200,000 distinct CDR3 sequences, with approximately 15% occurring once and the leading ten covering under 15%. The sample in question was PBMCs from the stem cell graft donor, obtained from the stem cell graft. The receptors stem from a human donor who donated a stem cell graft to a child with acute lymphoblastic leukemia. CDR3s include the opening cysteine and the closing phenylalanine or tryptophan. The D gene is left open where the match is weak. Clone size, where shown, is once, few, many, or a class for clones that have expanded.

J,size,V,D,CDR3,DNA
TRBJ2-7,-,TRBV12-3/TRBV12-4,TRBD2,CASSKTSGRRSYEQYF,TGTGCCAGCAGTAAGACTAGCGGGAGGAGGTCCTACGAGCAGTACTTC
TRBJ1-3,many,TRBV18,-,CASSPSSSGNTIYF,TGTGCCAGCTCACCAAGCAGCTCTGGAAACACCATATATTTT
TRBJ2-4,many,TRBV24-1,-,CATSDSGTHWGDIQYF,TGTGCCACCAGTGATTCCGGGACACACTGGGGAGACATTCAGTACTTC
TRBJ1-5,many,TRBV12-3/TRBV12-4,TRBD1,CASSPRDRTSNQPQHF,TGTGCCAGCAGTCCGCGGGACAGAACCAGCAATCAGCCCCAGCATTTT
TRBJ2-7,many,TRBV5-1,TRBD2,CASSFGGGSSYEQYF,TGCGCCAGCAGCTTCGGGGGAGGGAGCTCCTACGAGCAGTACTTC
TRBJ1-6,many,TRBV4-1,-,CASSRLFGRDNSPLHF,TGCGCCAGCAGCCGGTTGTTTGGCCGTGATAATTCACCCCTCCACTTT
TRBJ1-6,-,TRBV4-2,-,CASSQDLNSPLHF,TGTGCCAGCAGCCAAGATCTTAATTCACCCCTCCACTTT
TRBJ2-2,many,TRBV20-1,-,CSAEGTNTGELFF,TGCAGTGCCGAGGGAACGAACACCGGGGAGCTGTTTTTT
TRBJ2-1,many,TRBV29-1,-,CSVQPGWQLNEQFF,TGCAGCGTTCAGCCGGGGTGGCAGCTGAATGAGCAGTTCTTC
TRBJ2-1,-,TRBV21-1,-,CASSPGAPGQTYNEQFF,TGTGCCAGCAGCCCTGGGGCCCCGGGACAGACCTACAATGAGCAGTTCTTC
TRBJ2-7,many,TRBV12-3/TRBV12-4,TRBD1,CASTLDRVHEQYF,TGTGCCAGCACCTTGGACAGGGTCCACGAGCAGTACTTC
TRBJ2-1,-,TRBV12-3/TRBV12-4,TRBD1,CASIPRTGWNEQFF,TGTGCCAGCATCCCGAGGACAGGGTGGAATGAGCAGTTCTTC
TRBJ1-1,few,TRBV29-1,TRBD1,CSVSDRGSNTEAFF,TGCAGCGTTTCCGACAGGGGAAGTAACACTGAAGCTTTCTTT
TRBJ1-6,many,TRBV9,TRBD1,CASSPGTGGHSPLHF,TGTGCCAGCAGCCCCGGGACAGGGGGTCATTCACCCCTCCACTTT
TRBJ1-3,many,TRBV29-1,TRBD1,CSAAQGAGNTIYF,TGCAGCGCTGCACAGGGGGCAGGAAACACCATATATTTT
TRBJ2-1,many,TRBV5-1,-,CASSPDISSYNEQFF,TGCGCCAGCAGCCCGGATATTAGCTCCTACAATGAGCAGTTCTTC
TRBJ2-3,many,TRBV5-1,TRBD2,CASIQGLAGGFDTQYF,TGCGCCAGCATCCAAGGACTAGCGGGAGGGTTCGATACGCAGTATTTT
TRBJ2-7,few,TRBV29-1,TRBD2,CSVWTSGHASYEQYF,TGCAGCGTATGGACTAGCGGGCATGCCTCCTACGAGCAGTACTTC
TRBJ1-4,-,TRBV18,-,CASSPRGNTNEKLFF,TGTGCCAGCTCACCACGGGGGAACACTAATGAAAAACTGTTTTTT
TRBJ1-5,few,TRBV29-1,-,CSAQGASNQPQHF,TGCAGCGCTCAGGGAGCGAGCAATCAGCCCCAGCATTTT
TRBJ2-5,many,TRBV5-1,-,CASSLRPPGGPQETQYF,TGCGCCAGCAGCTTGCGCCCCCCCGGAGGGCCACAAGAGACCCAGTACTTC
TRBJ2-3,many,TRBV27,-,CAVTESSTDTQYF,TGTGCCGTTACGGAGTCGAGCACAGATACGCAGTATTTT